What follows are 16 T cell receptor beta chains derived from one specimen sequenced in a study of blood T cell repertoires in COVID-19. Measured with immunoSEQ multiplex PCR; TCRdb has only the in-frame clones, and not every one. The repertoire holds 95,000 to 150,000 clones, with around nine tenths as singletons. Sequencing used peripheral blood. The receptors originated from a man aged 50 to 60 with COVID-19, enrolled during active disease.

The J gene is TRBJ1-4, the V gene TRBV5-1; the match to TRBD1 covers 9 bases. Trimming cost V 0 bases and J 0 bases; bases outside gene matches: 9. The CDR3 runs 19 residues. Per the germline V gene, CDR1 is SGHRS and CDR2 is YFSETQ. The CDR3: CASSLGRTGAGATNEKLFF. Written as DNA, the CDR3 is TGCGCCAGCAGCTTGGGGAGGACAGGGGCCGGTGCAACTAATGAAAAACTGTTTTTT.

This clone was recorded only once. This chain links TRBV5-1 with TRBJ1-2; the match to TRBD1 covers 8 bases. The CDR3 covers 13 residues. Germline V gene sequence: CDR1 SGHRS, CDR2 YFSETQ. V was pared by 2 bases and J by 8 bases, with 5 bases of the junction left unmatched. Here the CDR3 reads CASSFGQGSGYTF. In DNA, the CDR3 is TGCGCCAGCAGCTTCGGACAGGGATCGGGCTACACCTTC. Looking up the rest from reference TRBV5-1 and TRBJ1-2 gives the full variable domain: KAGVTQTPRYLIKTRGQQVTLSCSPISGHRSVSWYQQTPGQGLQFLFEYFSETQRNKGNFPGRFSGRQFSNSRSEMNVSTLELGDSALYLCASSFGQGSGYTFGSGTRLTVV.

The V call is TRBV7-3, the J call TRBJ2-7; 9 nucleotides agree with TRBD2. Germline V gene lookup returns CDR1 SGHTA and CDR2 FQGTGA. V shed 5 bases and J 2 bases; nucleotides not matched to a gene: 22. The length of the CDR3 is 20 residues. CDR3 DNA: TGTGCCAGCAGCCCAACCTTACTAGCGGGTCGTCTCTTTGGGACCTACGAGCAGTACGTC. Its protein is CASSPTLLAGRLFGTYEQYV.

The chain carries TRBV7-2 and TRBJ2-7; 7 bases are a match to TRBD1. CDR1 is SGHTA, CDR2 FQGNSA, per germline. After removal of 1 base from V and 2 bases from J, the junction contained 5 bases not matched to a gene. The CDR3 has 15 amino acids. CDR3 coding DNA: TGTGCCAGCAGCTTAGACAGGGGTCCCCCCTACGAGCAGTACTTC. Its translation: CASSLDRGPPYEQYF.

The chain couples TRBV11-2 to TRBJ2-7; 14 bases are shared with TRBD2. The length of the CDR3 is 15 residues. Germline values: CDR1 SGHAT, CDR2 FQNNGV. The ends lost 5 bases at V and 3 bases at J; junction bases unmatched: 3. Written as DNA, the CDR3 is TGTGCCAGCAGCACAGGGACTAGCGGGGGCTACGAGCAGTACTTC. This encodes CASSTGTSGGYEQYF.

The chain links TRBV3-1 (or the pseudogene TRBV3-2) to TRBJ1-4; 9 bases agree with TRBD1. The V segment lost 3 bases and the J segment 8 bases; nucleotides outside the gene matches: 7. This CDR3 is 15 amino acids long. CDR1 and CDR2 (germline): LGHDT, YNNKEL (reference sequence). The CDR3 DNA sequence: TGTGCCAGCAGCCAGGGACAGGGAGAGGGGGAAAAACTGTTTTTT. Protein: CASSQGQGEGEKLFF.

The chain carries TRBV6-5 and TRBJ2-2, with TRBD2 identical over 9 bases. CDR3 length: 15 residues. CDR1 is MNHEY and CDR2 is SVGAGI in the germline V gene. With 7 bases clipped from V and 0 bases from J, the junction kept 3 bases outside the gene matches. The CDR3 region is CASKGLATNTGELFF. The CDR3 DNA is TGTGCCAGCAAAGGACTAGCGACGAACACCGGGGAGCTGTTTTTT.

The V gene is TRBV18, the J gene TRBJ2-5; TRBD2 matches at 12 bases. The CDR3 length is 15 residues. After removal of 4 bases from V and 5 bases from J, the junction contained 5 bases not matched to a gene. Germline V gene data show CDR1 as KGHSH and CDR2 as LQKENI. The CDR3 loop reads CASSLLAGGRETQYF. The CDR3 DNA reads TGTGCCAGCTCACTACTAGCGGGAGGCCGGGAGACCCAGTACTTC.

This chain uses TRBV7-9 with TRBJ2-1; a weak D match, TRBD1 (5 bases). Germline V gene sequence: CDR1 SEHNR, CDR2 FQNEAQ (reference sequence). This CDR3 is built from 13 residues. V dropped 5 bases and J dropped 5 bases, with 10 bases sitting between them. CDR3 residues: CASSPQGNNEQFF. The CDR3 bases are TGTGCCAGCAGCCCGCAGGGAAACAATGAGCAGTTCTTC.

The chain has TRBV7-2 and TRBJ2-3; D call uncertain. The CDR3 contains 14 residues. Germline-derived CDR1 and CDR2 are SGHTA and FQGNSA. V was shortened by 2 bases and J by 0 bases, with 6 bases between the two germline ends. The CDR3 DNA is TGTGCCAGCAGCTTAATGGCTAGCACAGATACGCAGTATTTT. It specifies CASSLMASTDTQYF. Together with reference TRBV7-2 and TRBJ2-3, the CDR3 gives the full variable domain: GAGVSQSPSNKVTEKGKDVELRCDPISGHTALYWYRQSLGQGLEFLIYFQGNSAPDKSGLPSDRFSAERTGGSVSTLTIQRTQQEDSAVYLCASSLMASTDTQYFGPGTRLTVL.

CDR3 sequence: CASSPGQVSPLHF. CDR3 sequence (DNA): TGTGCCAGCAGTCCGGGACAGGTCTCACCCCTCCACTTT. V usage is TRBV2 and J usage is TRBJ1-6; 8 bases match TRBD1. V dropped 5 bases and J dropped 10; count of bases not matched to a gene: 4. The CDR3 is made up of 13 amino acids. Germline V gene data show CDR1 as SNHLY and CDR2 as FYNNEI.

The chain uses TRBV7-2 and TRBJ2-1, with TRBD2 as a possible D gene (5 bases). The V gene lost 5 bases and the J gene lost 1 base, with 9 bases spanning the gap. The CDR3 spans 14 residues. The germline V gene encodes CDR1 SGHTA and CDR2 FQGNSA. CDR3 coding DNA: TGTGCCAGCAGCCCCGGGAATTCCTACAATGAGCAGTTCTTC. Protein product: CASSPGNSYNEQFF. The variable domain in full, completed from reference TRBV7-2 and TRBJ2-1, reads GAGVSQSPSNKVTEKGKDVELRCDPISGHTALYWYRQSLGQGLEFLIYFQGNSAPDKSGLPSDRFSAERTGGSVSTLTIQRTQQEDSAVYLCASSPGNSYNEQFFGPGTRLTVL.

The chain has TRBV29-1 and TRBJ1-5; D is perhaps TRBD1 (5 bases). V gave up 7 bases and J gave up 2 bases, with 9 bases separating them. From germline, CDR1 is SQVTM and CDR2 ANQGSEA. CDR3 length equals 12 residues. As DNA, the CDR3 is TGCAGCGCCGGGGGTGGCAATCAGCCCCAGCATTTT. Protein product: CSAGGGNQPQHF.

The V gene is TRBV30, the J gene TRBJ1-1; 7 bases are shared with TRBD1. Per the germline V gene, CDR1 is GTSNPN and CDR2 is SVGIG (reference sequence). The V segment lost 4 bases and the J segment 4 bases; nucleotides outside the gene matches: 3. This CDR3 spans 12 amino acids. CDR3 DNA: TGTGCCTGGACAGGGGGGAGCACTGAAGCTTTCTTT. Amino acids: CAWTGGSTEAFF. Variable domain in full (rest from reference TRBV30 and TRBJ1-1): SQTIHQWPATLVQPVGSPLSLECTVEGTSNPNLYWYRQAAGRGLQLLFYSVGIGQISSEVPQNLSASRPQDRQFILSSKKLLLSDSGFYLCAWTGGSTEAFFGQGTRLTVV.

This chain uses TRBV6-1 with TRBJ2-7; no firm D call. Germline V gene data show CDR1 as MNHNS and CDR2 as SASEGT. Trimming pared 1 base from V and 4 bases from J, leaving 5 bases between. The CDR3 runs 12 residues. DNA of the CDR3: TGTGCCAGCAGTGAAGTTCGGTACGAGCAGTACTTC. Translation: CASSEVRYEQYF.

This clone was observed a few times. This chain uses TRBV6-2 or TRBV6-3 with TRBJ2-6; D remains ambiguous. The CDR3 consists of 15 residues. Germline CDR1 MNHEY, CDR2 SVGEGT. V was cut by 2 bases and J by 2 bases, with 7 bases left in between. CDR3 in DNA: TGTGCCAGCAGTTACGACTCTACTGGGGCCAACGTCCTGACTTTC. Protein sequence: CASSYDSTGANVLTF.